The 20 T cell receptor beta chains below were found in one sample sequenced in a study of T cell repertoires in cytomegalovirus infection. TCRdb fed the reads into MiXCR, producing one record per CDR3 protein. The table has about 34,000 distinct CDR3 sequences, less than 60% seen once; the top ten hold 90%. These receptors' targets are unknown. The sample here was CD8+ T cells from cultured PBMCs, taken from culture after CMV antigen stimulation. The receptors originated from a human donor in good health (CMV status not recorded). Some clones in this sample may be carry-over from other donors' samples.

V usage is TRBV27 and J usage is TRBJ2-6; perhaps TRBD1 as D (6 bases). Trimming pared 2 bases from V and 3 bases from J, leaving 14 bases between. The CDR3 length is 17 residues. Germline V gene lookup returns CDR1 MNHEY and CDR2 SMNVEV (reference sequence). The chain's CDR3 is CASSLMTGPDGANVLTF. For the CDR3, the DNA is TGTGCCAGCAGTTTAATGACAGGACCCGATGGGGCCAACGTCCTGACTTTC.

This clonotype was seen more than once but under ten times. As DNA, the CDR3 is TGTGCCAGCAGTTACTCGGTACGGGCGGTGGAGCCCCAGCATTTT. It translates to CASSYSVRAVEPQHF. The chain has TRBV6-2 or TRBV6-3 and TRBJ1-5; the D is unclear. Trimming shortened V by 0 bases and J by 8 bases, and 14 bases separated the two germline ends. In germline, CDR1 is MNHEY, CDR2 SVGEGT. The CDR3 runs to 15 residues.

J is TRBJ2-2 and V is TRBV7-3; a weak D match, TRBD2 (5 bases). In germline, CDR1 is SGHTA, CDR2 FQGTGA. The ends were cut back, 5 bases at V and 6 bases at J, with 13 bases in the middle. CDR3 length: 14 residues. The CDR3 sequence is CASSLASGAGELFF. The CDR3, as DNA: TGTGCCAGCAGCCTAGCATCGGGTGCCGGGGAGCTGTTTTTT.

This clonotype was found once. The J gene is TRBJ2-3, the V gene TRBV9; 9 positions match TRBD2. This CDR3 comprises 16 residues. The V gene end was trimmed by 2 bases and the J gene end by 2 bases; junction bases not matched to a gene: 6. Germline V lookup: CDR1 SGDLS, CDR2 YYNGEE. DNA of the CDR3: TGTGCCAGCAGCGTGCACCTAGCGGGACCCACAGATACGCAGTATTTT. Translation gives CASSVHLAGPTDTQYF.

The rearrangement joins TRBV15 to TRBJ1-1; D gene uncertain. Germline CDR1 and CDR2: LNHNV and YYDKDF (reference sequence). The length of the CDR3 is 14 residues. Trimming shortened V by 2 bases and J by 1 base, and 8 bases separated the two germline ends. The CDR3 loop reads CATSRLEGNTEAFF. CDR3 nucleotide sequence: TGTGCCACCAGCAGACTCGAGGGGAACACTGAAGCTTTCTTT.

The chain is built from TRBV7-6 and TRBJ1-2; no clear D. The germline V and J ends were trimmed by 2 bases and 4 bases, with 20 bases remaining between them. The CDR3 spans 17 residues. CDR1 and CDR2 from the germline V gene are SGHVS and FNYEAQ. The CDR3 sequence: CASSLLESKGEIYGYTF. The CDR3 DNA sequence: TGTGCCAGCAGCTTACTAGAGTCCAAGGGCGAGATCTATGGCTACACCTTC.

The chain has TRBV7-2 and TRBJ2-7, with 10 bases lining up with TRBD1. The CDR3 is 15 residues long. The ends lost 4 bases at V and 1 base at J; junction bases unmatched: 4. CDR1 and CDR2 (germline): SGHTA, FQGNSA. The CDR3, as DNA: TGTGCCAGCAGCTCGCGACAGGGGGCGTCCTACGAGCAGTACTTC. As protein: CASSSRQGASYEQYF.

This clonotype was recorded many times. The chain's CDR3 is CSAARMTGINTEAFF. The CDR3 region has the DNA TGCAGTGCCGCGCGGATGACAGGTATAAACACTGAAGCTTTCTTT. The rearrangement uses TRBV20-1 and TRBJ1-1, with D tentatively TRBD1 (6 bases). V was clipped by 6 bases and J by 2 bases, with 19 bases between them. Germline V gene lookup returns CDR1 DFQATT and CDR2 SNEGSKA (reference sequence). The CDR3 length is 15 residues.

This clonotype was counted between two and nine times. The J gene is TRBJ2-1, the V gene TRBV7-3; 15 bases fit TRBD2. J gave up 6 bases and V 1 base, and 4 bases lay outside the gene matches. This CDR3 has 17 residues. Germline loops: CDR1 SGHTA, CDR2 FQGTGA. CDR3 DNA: TGTGCCAGCAGCTTAATAGGACTAGCGGGGGGGAGCAATGAGCAGTTCTTC. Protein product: CASSLIGLAGGSNEQFF.

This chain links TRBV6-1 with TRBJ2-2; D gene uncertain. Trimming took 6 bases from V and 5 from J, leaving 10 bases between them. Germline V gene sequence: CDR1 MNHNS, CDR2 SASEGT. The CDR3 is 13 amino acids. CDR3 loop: CASRTYGTGELFF. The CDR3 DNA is TGTGCCAGCAGGACCTATGGGACCGGGGAGCTGTTTTTT.

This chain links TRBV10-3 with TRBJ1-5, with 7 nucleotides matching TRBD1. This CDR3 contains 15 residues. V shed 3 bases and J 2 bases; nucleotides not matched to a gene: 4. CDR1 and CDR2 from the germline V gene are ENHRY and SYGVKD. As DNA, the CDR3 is TGTGCCATCAGTGACCCCGGACAGGGCAATCAGCCCCAGCATTTT. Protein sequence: CAISDPGQGNQPQHF.

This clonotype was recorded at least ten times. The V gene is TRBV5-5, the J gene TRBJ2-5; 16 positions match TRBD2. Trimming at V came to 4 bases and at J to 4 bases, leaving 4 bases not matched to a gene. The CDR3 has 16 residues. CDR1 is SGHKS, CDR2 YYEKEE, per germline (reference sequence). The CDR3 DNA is TGTGCCAGCAGCGGGACTAGCGGGGGGGCAAGAGAGACCCAGTACTTC. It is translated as CASSGTSGGARETQYF.

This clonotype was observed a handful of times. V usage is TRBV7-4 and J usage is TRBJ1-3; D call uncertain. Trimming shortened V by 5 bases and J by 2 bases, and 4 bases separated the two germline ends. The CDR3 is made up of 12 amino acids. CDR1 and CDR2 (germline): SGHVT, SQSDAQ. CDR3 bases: TGTGCCAGCAGCCCCCCTGGAAACACCATATATTTT. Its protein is CASSPPGNTIYF.

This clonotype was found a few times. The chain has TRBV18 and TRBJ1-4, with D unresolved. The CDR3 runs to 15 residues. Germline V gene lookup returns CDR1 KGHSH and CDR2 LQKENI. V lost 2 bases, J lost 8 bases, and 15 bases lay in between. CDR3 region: CASSPFETKAEKLFF. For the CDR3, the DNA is TGTGCCAGCTCACCATTCGAGACTAAGGCGGAAAAACTGTTTTTT.

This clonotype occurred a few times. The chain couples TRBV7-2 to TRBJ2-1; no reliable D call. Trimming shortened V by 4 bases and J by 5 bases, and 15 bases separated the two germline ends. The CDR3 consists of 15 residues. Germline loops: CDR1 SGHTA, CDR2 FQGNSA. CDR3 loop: CASSSSTGVNNEQFF. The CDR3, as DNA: TGTGCCAGCAGCTCGTCGACTGGGGTCAACAATGAGCAGTTCTTC. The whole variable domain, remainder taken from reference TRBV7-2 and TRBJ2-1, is GAGVSQSPSNKVTEKGKDVELRCDPISGHTALYWYRQSLGQGLEFLIYFQGNSAPDKSGLPSDRFSAERTGGSVSTLTIQRTQQEDSAVYLCASSSSTGVNNEQFFGPGTRLTVL.

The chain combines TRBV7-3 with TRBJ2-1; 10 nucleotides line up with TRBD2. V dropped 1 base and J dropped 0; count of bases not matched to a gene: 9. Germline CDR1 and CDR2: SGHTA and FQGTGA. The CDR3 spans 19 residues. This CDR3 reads CASSLILAGGPSSYNEQFF. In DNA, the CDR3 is TGTGCCAGCAGCTTAATATTAGCGGGAGGCCCGAGCTCCTACAATGAGCAGTTCTTC. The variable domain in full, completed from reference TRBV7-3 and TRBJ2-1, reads GAGVSQTPSNKVTEKGKYVELRCDPISGHTALYWYRQSLGQGPEFLIYFQGTGAADDSGLPNDRFFAVRPEGSVSTLKIQRTERGDSAVYLCASSLILAGGPSSYNEQFFGPGTRLTVL.

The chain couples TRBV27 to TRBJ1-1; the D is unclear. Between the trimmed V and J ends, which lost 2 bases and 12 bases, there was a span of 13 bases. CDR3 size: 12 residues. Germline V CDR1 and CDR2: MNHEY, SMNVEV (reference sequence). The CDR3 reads CASSLGRDPTFF. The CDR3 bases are TGTGCCAGCAGTTTAGGACGGGATCCTACTTTCTTT.

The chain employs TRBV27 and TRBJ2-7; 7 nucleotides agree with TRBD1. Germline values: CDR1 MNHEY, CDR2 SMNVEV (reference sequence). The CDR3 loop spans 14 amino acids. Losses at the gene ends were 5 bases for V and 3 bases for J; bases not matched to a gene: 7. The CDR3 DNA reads TGTGCCAGCAGTCCGGGGACAGTATACTACGAGCAGTACTTC. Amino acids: CASSPGTVYYEQYF.

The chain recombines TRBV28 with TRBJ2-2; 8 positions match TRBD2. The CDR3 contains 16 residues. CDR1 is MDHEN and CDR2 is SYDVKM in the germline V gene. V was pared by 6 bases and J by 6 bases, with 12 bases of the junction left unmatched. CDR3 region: CASSLPTSATPGELFF. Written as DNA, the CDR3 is TGTGCCAGCAGCCTTCCGACTAGCGCGACGCCCGGGGAGCTGTTTTTT.

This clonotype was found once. CDR3 coding DNA: TGTGCCAGCAGCCCGGACACACCCTCCTACGAGCAGTACTTC. Translation: CASSPDTPSYEQYF. V is TRBV7-9 and J is TRBJ2-7; D might be TRBD1 (5 bases). Germline loops: CDR1 SEHNR, CDR2 FQNEAQ (reference sequence). The germline V and J ends were trimmed by 5 bases and 0 bases, with 11 bases remaining between them. This CDR3 spans 14 amino acids.